This T cell receptor (beta chain) was captured by sequencing in a study of shared clonotypes between healthy human individuals. The table came from immunoSEQ multiplex PCR; TCRdb's copy has only in-frame clones and leaves some out. This sample has 2 million to 3 million clones; 93% occur once, and the top ten carry around 0.4%. CDR3 length: 13 amino acids. Germline values: CDR1 SGHTA, CDR2 FQGTGA. With 6 bases removed from V and 4 bases from J, the gap between germline ends came to 10 bases. The sequence was obtained from a man younger than 30 in good health. Some clones in this sample may be carry-over from other donors' samples. The sequenced sample was naive CD4+ T cells from PBMCs. Subset given: CD45RA+ positively selected. The chain has TRBV7-3 and TRBJ1-5; maybe TRBD1 (5 bases). Here the CDR3 DNA reads TGTGCCAGCAGTAACGGGGGGAATCAGCCCCAGCATTTT. Its protein product is CASSNGGNQPQHF.